Each of the 7 T cell receptor beta chains below was sequenced from the same sample in a study of T-cell reconstitution after alpha-beta-depleted transplantation in children listed by TCRdb under 2016. The library was generated by PCR. Sequencing relied on an Illumina HiSeq 2500. Molecular barcoding was employed in the preparation of TCR libraries, with unique molecular identifiers being used to normalize TCRbeta repertoire quantification. The public reads were quality trimmed at Q25 with fastp and then assembled into clones with MiXCR by TCRdb, keeping productive beta chains. Duplicate CDR3 protein sequences are folded into a single record with the most common DNA and genes. The sample data list a few hundred thousand distinct CDR3 sequences, and around 27% of these were observed just once. Together, the top ten hold less than 40% of the sample. This specimen's treatment or condition label, per the study, means: allogeneic hematopoietic cell transplantation with graft depleted of TCRalphabeta T cells and CD19 B cells.

The material sequenced was PBMCs, taken before TCRalphabeta/CD19-depleted stem cell transplant. Every receptor here comes from a boy younger than two with Wiskott-Aldrich syndrome, due to receive a stem cell transplant.

The chain joins TRBV9 to TRBJ2-1, with 10 bases fitting TRBD2. Germline trimming cut 4 bases from V and 1 base from J; bases unmatched to any gene: 11. The CDR3 runs 18 residues. Germline V gene lookup returns CDR1 SGDLS and CDR2 YYNGEE. CDR3 in DNA: TGTGCCAGCAGCCTCCGGACTAGCGGATTCTTTTCCTACAATGAGCAGTTCTTC. Translating gives CASSLRTSGFFSYNEQFF. The variable domain in full, completed from reference TRBV9 and TRBJ2-1, reads DSGVTQTPKHLITATGQRVTLRCSPRSGDLSVYWYQQSLDQGLQFLIQYYNGEERAKGNILERFSAQQFPDLHSELNLSSLELGDSALYFCASSLRTSGFFSYNEQFFGPGTRLTVL.

This clonotype was counted between two and nine times. This chain uses TRBV12-3 or TRBV12-4 with TRBJ2-7; TRBD1 aligns across 7 bases. There are 16 residues in the CDR3. With 6 bases clipped from V and 2 bases from J, the junction kept 13 bases outside the gene matches. Here the CDR3 reads CASSLGQPAPPYEQYF. The CDR3 coding sequence is TGTGCCAGCAGCCTGGGACAGCCAGCGCCGCCCTACGAGCAGTACTTC.

The chain couples TRBV28 to TRBJ2-2; D is unresolved. The V gene lost 7 bases and the J gene lost 3 bases, with 6 bases spanning the gap. The CDR3 is 12 amino acids. Looked up from germline, CDR1 is MDHEN and CDR2 is SYDVKM. The CDR3 protein is CASTTYTGELFF. The CDR3 DNA follows: TGTGCCAGCACCACTTACACCGGGGAGCTGTTTTTT.

The V call is TRBV11-2, the J call TRBJ1-5; 9 bases agree with TRBD1. Germline-derived CDR1 and CDR2 are SGHAT and FQNNGV. After removal of 0 bases from V and 1 base from J, the junction contained 4 bases not matched to a gene. This CDR3 region has 17 residues. As DNA, the CDR3 is TGTGCCAGCAGCTTAGATACCGGGACAGGGAGCAATCAGCCCCAGCATTTT. Protein sequence: CASSLDTGTGSNQPQHF.

This clonotype was seen more than once but under ten times. The CDR3 sequence is CSASSGRNEQYF. CDR3 in DNA: TGCAGTGCTAGCTCGGGCCGCAACGAGCAGTACTTC. V is TRBV20-1 and J is TRBJ2-7; D gene uncertain. In germline, CDR1 is DFQATT, CDR2 SNEGSKA (reference sequence). This CDR3 contains 12 residues. Trimming took off 3 bases at V and 5 bases at J, with 11 bases between the two ends.

This clonotype was detected only a few times. V usage is TRBV20-1 and J usage is TRBJ2-1, with D unresolved. V dropped 0 bases and J dropped 9 bases, with 15 bases sitting between them. CDR3 length equals 14 residues. Germline CDR1 DFQATT, CDR2 SNEGSKA (reference sequence). The CDR3 protein is CSARDRRARLEQFF. The DNA of the CDR3 is TGCAGTGCTAGAGATAGGCGCGCGCGGCTTGAGCAGTTCTTC.

This clonotype came up once. The rearrangement links TRBV27 to TRBJ2-5; the D gene is possibly TRBD2 (5 bases). The CDR3 is 19 residues long. V was cut by 2 bases and J by 5 bases, with 27 bases left in between. CDR1 and CDR2 from the germline V gene are MNHEY and SMNVEV (reference sequence). This CDR3 reads CASSLLPPGRRGSGETQYF. DNA of the CDR3: TGTGCCAGCAGTTTACTCCCCCCGGGAAGGCGCGGGTCGGGGGAGACCCAGTACTTC.